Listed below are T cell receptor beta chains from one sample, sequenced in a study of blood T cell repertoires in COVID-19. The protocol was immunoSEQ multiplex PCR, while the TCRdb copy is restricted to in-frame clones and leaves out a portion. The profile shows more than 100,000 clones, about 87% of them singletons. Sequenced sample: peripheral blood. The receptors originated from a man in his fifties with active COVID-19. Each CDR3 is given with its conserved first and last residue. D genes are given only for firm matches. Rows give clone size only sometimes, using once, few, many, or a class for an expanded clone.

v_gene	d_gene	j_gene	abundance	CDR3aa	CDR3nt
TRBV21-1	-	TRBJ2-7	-	CASSEWTSGYSYEQYF	TGTGCCAGCAGCGAGTGGACTAGCGGGTACTCCTACGAGCAGTACTTC
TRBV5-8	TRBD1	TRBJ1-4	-	CASSNGQAATNEKLFF	TGTGCCAGCAGCAACGGACAGGCTGCAACTAATGAAAAACTGTTTTTT
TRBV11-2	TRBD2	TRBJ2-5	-	CASSLETSGGQETQYF	TGTGCCAGCAGCTTAGAGACTAGCGGGGGCCAAGAGACCCAGTACTTC
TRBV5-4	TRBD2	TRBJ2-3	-	CASSLASGGLTDTQYF	TGTGCCAGCAGCCTCGCTAGCGGGGGCCTCACAGATACGCAGTATTTT
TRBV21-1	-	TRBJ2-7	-	CASSKGGQGRYEQYF	TGTGCCAGCAGCAAAGGGGGACAGGGGAGGTACGAGCAGTACTTC
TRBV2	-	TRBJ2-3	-	CASSEAGTQRDTQYF	TGTGCCAGCAGTGAAGCCGGGACTCAGAGAGATACGCAGTATTTT
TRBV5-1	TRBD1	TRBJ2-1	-	CASSTQGSEQFF	TGCGCCAGCAGCACACAGGGGAGTGAGCAGTTCTTC
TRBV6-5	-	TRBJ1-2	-	CASSFGTVSGGYTF	TGTGCCAGCAGCTTTGGAACGGTGTCAGGTGGCTACACCTTC
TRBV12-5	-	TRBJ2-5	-	CASGSYIQETQYF	TGTGCTAGTGGTTCTTACATCCAAGAGACCCAGTACTTC
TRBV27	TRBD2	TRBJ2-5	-	CASSSAGLREETQYF	TGTGCCAGCAGTTCCGCGGGACTAAGGGAAGAGACCCAGTACTTC
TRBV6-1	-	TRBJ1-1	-	CASSELTAMNTEAFF	TGTGCCAGCAGTGAATTGACAGCCATGAACACTGAAGCTTTCTTT
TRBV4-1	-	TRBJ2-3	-	CASSPGRRSFTDTQYF	TGCGCCAGCAGCCCAGGAAGGCGATCCTTCACAGATACGCAGTATTTT
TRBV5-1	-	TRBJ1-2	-	CASSYDGMAGYGYTF	TGCGCCAGCAGCTACGACGGCATGGCGGGCTATGGCTACACCTTC
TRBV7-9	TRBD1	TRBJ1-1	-	CASSLQGVNTEAFF	TGTGCCAGCAGCTTGCAGGGGGTGAACACTGAAGCTTTCTTT
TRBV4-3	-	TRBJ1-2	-	CASSQSPGGNYGYTF	TGCGCCAGCAGCCAGTCTCCCGGAGGTAACTATGGCTACACCTTC
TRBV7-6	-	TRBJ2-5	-	CASSLSSLARQETQYF	TGTGCCAGCAGCTTATCTAGCCTAGCGCGCCAAGAGACCCAGTACTTC
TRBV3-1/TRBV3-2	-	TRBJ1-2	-	CATSRDNDGYTF	TGTGCCACCTCCCGGGACAACGATGGCTACACCTTC
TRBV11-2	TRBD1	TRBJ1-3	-	CASSFSRGYTIYF	TGTGCCAGCAGCTTCTCCAGGGGGTACACCATATATTTT
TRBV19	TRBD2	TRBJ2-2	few	CASSPPSGGSKTGELFF	TGTGCCAGTAGTCCCCCCAGCGGGGGTAGTAAAACCGGGGAGCTGTTTTTT
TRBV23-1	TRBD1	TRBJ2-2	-	CASSQAGTASNTGELFF	TGCGCCAGCAGTCAGGCCGGGACAGCCAGTAATACCGGGGAGCTGTTTTTT
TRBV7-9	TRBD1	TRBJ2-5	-	CASSGQGPETQYF	TGTGCCAGCAGCGGACAGGGGCCAGAGACCCAGTACTTC
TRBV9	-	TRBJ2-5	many	CASSDGVKETQYF	TGTGCCAGCAGCGACGGTGTTAAAGAGACCCAGTACTTC
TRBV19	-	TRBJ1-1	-	CATYRSSGTPNTEAFF	TGTGCCACCTATAGAAGTTCCGGGACACCGAACACTGAAGCTTTCTTT
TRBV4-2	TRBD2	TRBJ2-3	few	CASSQSSSGDRTDTQYF	TGTGCCAGCAGCCAGAGCTCTAGCGGGGACCGCACAGATACGCAGTATTTT
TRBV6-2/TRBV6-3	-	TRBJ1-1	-	CASSSTPRTAEAFF	TGTGCCAGCAGTTCCACCCCCCGGACAGCTGAAGCTTTCTTT
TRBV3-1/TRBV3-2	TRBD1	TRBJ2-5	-	CASSQPGQAYQETQYF	TGTGCCAGCAGCCAACCGGGACAGGCGTACCAAGAGACCCAGTACTTC
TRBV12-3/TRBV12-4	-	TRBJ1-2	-	CASSGIHGYTF	TGTGCCAGCTCAGGGATTCATGGCTACACCTTC
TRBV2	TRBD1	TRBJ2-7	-	CASRPGTGSYEQYF	TGTGCCAGCAGACCCGGGACAGGCTCCTACGAGCAGTACTTC
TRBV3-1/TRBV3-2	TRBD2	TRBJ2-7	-	CASSQDHGGTYEQYF	TGTGCCAGCAGCCAAGATCACGGGGGGACCTACGAGCAGTACTTC
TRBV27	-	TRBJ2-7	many	CASSLYRRGF	TGTGCCAGCAGTTTATATCGAAGAGGCTTC
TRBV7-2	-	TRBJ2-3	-	CASSLQTVTDTQYF	TGTGCCAGCAGCCTCCAGACAGTCACAGATACGCAGTATTTT
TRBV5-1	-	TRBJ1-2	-	CASSPAGARRGYTF	TGCGCCAGCAGCCCTGCGGGGGCGCGAAGAGGCTACACCTTC
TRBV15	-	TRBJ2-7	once	CATSSDLGASSYEQYF	TGTGCCACCAGCAGTGACCTTGGCGCTAGCTCCTACGAGCAGTACTTC
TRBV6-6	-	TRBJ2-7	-	CASSYSRTSYEQYF	TGTGCCAGCAGTTACTCGAGGACATCTTACGAGCAGTACTTC
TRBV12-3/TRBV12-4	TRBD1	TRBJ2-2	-	CASGRQGAGELFF	TGTGCCAGCGGGAGACAGGGTGCCGGGGAGCTGTTTTTT
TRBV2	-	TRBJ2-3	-	CASGRDKTSTDTQYF	TGTGCCAGCGGCCGGGACAAAACTAGCACAGATACGCAGTATTTT
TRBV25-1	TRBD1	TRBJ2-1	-	CASKGASYNEQFF	TGTGCCAGCAAGGGGGCCTCCTACAATGAGCAGTTCTTC
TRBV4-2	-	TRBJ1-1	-	CASSQAPGLGDTEAFF	TGTGCCAGCAGCCAAGCGCCAGGGTTAGGAGACACTGAAGCTTTCTTT
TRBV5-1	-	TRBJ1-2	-	CASSLVGADYGYTF	TGCGCCAGCAGCTTGGTGGGGGCCGACTATGGCTACACCTTC
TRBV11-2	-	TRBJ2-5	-	CASSRGGTQETQYF	TGTGCCAGCTCCAGGGGCGGAACCCAAGAGACCCAGTACTTC
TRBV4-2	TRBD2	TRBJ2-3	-	CASSLRSPYGLAGGATDTQYF	TGTGCCAGCAGCCTGCGGTCCCCCTACGGACTAGCGGGGGGAGCAACAGATACGCAGTATTTT
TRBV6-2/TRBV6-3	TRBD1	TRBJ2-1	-	CASSARDRAPPRTDNEQFF	TGTGCCAGCAGTGCTCGGGACAGGGCCCCTCCTCGGACAGACAATGAGCAGTTCTTC
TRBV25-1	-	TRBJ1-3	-	CASSQGLSSGNTIYF	TGTGCCAGCAGTCAGGGGCTCAGCTCTGGAAACACCATATATTTT
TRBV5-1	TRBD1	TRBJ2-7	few	CASSHGKTGGNEQYF	TGCGCCAGCAGCCACGGGAAAACAGGGGGCAACGAGCAGTACTTC
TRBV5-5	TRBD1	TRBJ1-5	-	CASSFTGGGQPQHF	TGTGCCAGCAGCTTCACAGGGGGCGGACAGCCCCAGCATTTT
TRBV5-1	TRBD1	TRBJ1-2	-	CASSVDRDRGGYGYTF	TGCGCCAGCAGCGTGGACCGGGACAGGGGGGGTTATGGCTACACCTTC
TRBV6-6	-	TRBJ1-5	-	CASIQQRGQPQHF	TGTGCCAGCATTCAACAGCGGGGTCAGCCCCAGCATTTT
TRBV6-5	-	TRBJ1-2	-	CASSLSGGARGYTF	TGTGCCAGCAGTCTCTCGGGGGGAGCGCGTGGCTACACCTTC
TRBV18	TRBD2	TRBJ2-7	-	CASSPFPRGAYEQYF	TGTGCCAGCTCACCATTCCCCCGGGGGGCCTACGAGCAGTACTTC
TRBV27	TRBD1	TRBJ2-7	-	CASRKTDRGSYEQYF	TGTGCCAGCAGAAAGACGGACAGGGGAAGCTACGAGCAGTACTTC
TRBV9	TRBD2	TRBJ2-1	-	CASSVQAGGQGEQFF	TGTGCCAGCAGCGTACAGGCGGGGGGGCAGGGTGAGCAGTTCTTC
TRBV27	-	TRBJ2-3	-	CASSWGSQGTDTQYF	TGTGCCAGCAGCTGGGGATCACAGGGCACAGATACGCAGTATTTT